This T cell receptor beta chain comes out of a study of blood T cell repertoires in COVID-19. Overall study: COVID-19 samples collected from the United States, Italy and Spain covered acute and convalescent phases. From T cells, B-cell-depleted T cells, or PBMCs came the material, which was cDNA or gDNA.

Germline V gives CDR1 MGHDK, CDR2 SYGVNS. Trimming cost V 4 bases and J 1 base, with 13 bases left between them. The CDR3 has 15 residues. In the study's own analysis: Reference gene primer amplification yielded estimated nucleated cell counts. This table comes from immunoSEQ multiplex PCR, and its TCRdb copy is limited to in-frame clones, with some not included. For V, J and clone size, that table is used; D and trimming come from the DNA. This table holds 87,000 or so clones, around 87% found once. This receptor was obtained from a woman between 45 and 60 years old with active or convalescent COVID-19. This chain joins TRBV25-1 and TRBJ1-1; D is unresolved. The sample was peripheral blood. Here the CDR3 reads CASSAHHQENTEAFF. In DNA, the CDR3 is TGTGCCAGCAGTGCACATCACCAGGAGAACACTGAAGCTTTCTTT.